This passage covers 18 T cell receptor beta chains from one sample sequenced in a study of T-cell memory formation after mild COVID-19. TCRdb reanalysed the 5' RACE reads using MiXCR and keeps one entry per CDR3 protein. Among roughly 380,000 distinct CDR3 sequences listed, 25% to 30% were seen once. The sample comprised PBMCs or a T cell subset sorted from them (not recorded which). These receptors were taken from an adult woman who had mild COVID-19 (a few samples of this study predate the infection). Cell type and time point are not known.

Only a few counts were recorded for this clonotype. V is TRBV29-1 and J is TRBJ2-5, with 14 bases aligning to TRBD2. Germline V CDR1 and CDR2: SQVTM, ANQGSEA. J gave up 9 bases and V 5 bases, and 8 bases lay outside the gene matches. The CDR3 extends over 14 amino acids. The CDR3 DNA reads as TGCAGCGTTTTCCGACTAGCGGGGGGGCGGCCCCAGTACTTC. The encoded protein is CSVFRLAGGRPQYF.

This chain joins TRBV27 and TRBJ2-7, with D possibly called TRBD1 or TRBD2 (5 bases each). Germline assignment: CDR1 MNHEY and CDR2 SMNVEV (reference sequence). This CDR3 spans 15 amino acids. V shed 6 bases and J shed 3 bases, with 18 bases lying between them. The CDR3 is CASRPRDGVGYEQYF. In nucleotides, the CDR3 is TGTGCCAGCAGACCCCGGGACGGCGTAGGCTACGAGCAGTACTTC.

This clonotype was counted at least ten times. V is TRBV12-3 or TRBV12-4 and J is TRBJ2-7; TRBD1 agrees at 10 bases. This CDR3 has 13 residues. V lost 6 bases, J lost 2 bases, and 1 base stayed unmatched. The CDR3 DNA sequence: TGTGCCAGCAGCGGGACAGGGGCCTACGAGCAGTACTTC. Protein product: CASSGTGAYEQYF.

The V call is TRBV5-1, the J call TRBJ2-6; D gene unclear. This CDR3 is 15 amino acids long. Per germline, CDR1 SGHRS and CDR2 YFSETQ. Trimming left V 3 bases short and J 0 bases short, with 7 bases between. DNA of the CDR3: TGCGCCAGCAGCTCTGAGGTCTCTGGGGCCAACGTCCTGACTTTC. Protein: CASSSEVSGANVLTF.

This clonotype was detected a few times. The V and J genes are TRBV11-2 and TRBJ2-2, with D unresolved. Germline V gene data show CDR1 as SGHAT and CDR2 as FQNNGV. V gave up 6 bases and J gave up 6 bases, with 17 bases separating them. This CDR3 has 15 amino acids. CDR3 sequence: CASSSLRVGAGELFF. DNA of the CDR3: TGTGCCAGCAGTTCCCTTCGAGTAGGAGCCGGGGAGCTGTTTTTT.

Written as DNA, the CDR3 is TGTGCCTGGAGTACCGGGACAGGGAAGCATGGCTACACCTTC. Amino acid sequence: CAWSTGTGKHGYTF. V gene TRBV30 combines with J gene TRBJ1-2; TRBD1 aligns across 9 bases. Trimming took 2 bases from V and 6 from J; bases not matched to a gene: 7. Germline CDR1 and CDR2: GTSNPN and SVGIG (reference sequence). CDR3 size: 14 residues.

The chain is built from TRBV5-6 and TRBJ2-5; D possibly corresponds to TRBD2 (6 bases). The CDR3 is 14 amino acids. Trimming removed 4 bases from V and 1 base from J, with 11 bases in between. CDR1 SGHDT and CDR2 YYEEEE come from the germline V gene. The CDR3 loop reads CASSPRDFQETQYF. In nucleotides, the CDR3 is TGTGCCAGCAGCCCACGGGACTTCCAAGAGACCCAGTACTTC.

In this sample, this clonotype turned up a few times. This chain links TRBV5-5 with TRBJ2-7, with D perhaps TRBD1 (6 bases). V lost 4 bases to trimming and J lost 3 bases, with 11 bases between them. CDR3 size: 13 residues. Germline values: CDR1 SGHKS, CDR2 YYEKEE (reference sequence). CDR3 in amino acids: CASSRTVGYEQYF. Written as DNA, the CDR3 is TGTGCCAGCAGCAGGACAGTTGGCTACGAGCAGTACTTC.

This clonotype is a singleton in its sample. The rearrangement links TRBV6-5 to TRBJ2-1; a possible D gene is TRBD2 (5 bases). Deletions cut 4 bases from V and 0 bases from J, with 10 bases between. Germline-derived CDR1 and CDR2 are MNHEY and SVGAGI. This CDR3 is 15 amino acids long. The chain's CDR3 is CASSFSVSSYNEQFF. CDR3 nucleotide sequence: TGTGCCAGCAGTTTTAGCGTCAGCTCCTACAATGAGCAGTTCTTC.

V and J are TRBV20-1 and TRBJ2-1, with 9 bases aligning to TRBD2. The CDR3 has 16 amino acids. Trimming cost V 6 bases and J 2 bases; bases outside gene matches: 11. Germline values: CDR1 DFQATT, CDR2 SNEGSKA (reference sequence). The CDR3 reads CSAIIFSGGAYNEQFF. DNA of the CDR3: TGCAGTGCCATCATATTTAGCGGGGGCGCCTACAATGAGCAGTTCTTC.

The genes are TRBV6-5 and TRBJ1-1; possible D gene TRBD1, 5 bases. V was cut by 5 bases and J by 5 bases, with 18 bases left in between. Germline CDR1 is MNHEY and CDR2 is SVGAGI. The CDR3 loop spans 15 amino acids. CDR3 residues: CASSPPRRGSTEAFF. The CDR3 DNA sequence: TGTGCCAGCAGTCCCCCCCGAAGGGGTTCGACTGAAGCTTTCTTT.

The chain employs TRBV15 and TRBJ2-6; D might be TRBD2 (6 bases). CDR1 is LNHNV and CDR2 is YYDKDF in the germline V gene (reference sequence). V gave up 11 bases and J gave up 1 base, with 18 bases separating them. The CDR3 runs to 16 residues. The CDR3 protein is CAAGGLEGSGANVLTF. The DNA of the CDR3 is TGTGCCGCCGGAGGTTTGGAGGGGTCTGGGGCCAACGTCCTGACTTTC.

This chain joins TRBV15 and TRBJ2-2; 7 bases are shared with TRBD2. After removal of 1 base from V and 6 bases from J, the junction contained 5 bases not matched to a gene. This CDR3 is built from 15 residues. CDR1 LNHNV and CDR2 YYDKDF come from the germline V gene (reference sequence). DNA of the CDR3: TGTGCCACCAGCAGAGCTGGGAGGGCATCCGGGGAGCTGTTTTTT. Encoded protein: CATSRAGRASGELFF.

The chain recombines TRBV7-9 with TRBJ1-6; D is uncertain. V dropped 10 bases and J dropped 0 bases, with 10 bases sitting between them. This CDR3 region has 14 residues. Germline assignment: CDR1 SEHNR and CDR2 FQNEAQ (reference sequence). The DNA of the CDR3 is TGTGCCACCAAGCGGGACTCCTATAATTCACCCCTCCACTTT. Protein sequence: CATKRDSYNSPLHF.

The chain employs TRBV5-1 and TRBJ1-2, with 9 bases identical to TRBD1. This CDR3 is 15 amino acids long. Per germline, CDR1 SGHRS and CDR2 YFSETQ. The ends lost 2 bases at V and 3 bases at J; junction bases unmatched: 5. The CDR3 region is CASSFGQGNYYGYTF. In DNA, the CDR3 is TGCGCCAGCAGCTTCGGACAGGGGAACTACTATGGCTACACCTTC.

J is TRBJ2-3 and V is TRBV12-3 or TRBV12-4, with D unresolved. The CDR3 contains 15 residues. Trimming took 5 bases from V and 4 from J, leaving 16 bases between them. CDR3 amino acids: CASSQFGQYADTQYF. The CDR3 DNA reads as TGTGCCAGCAGTCAATTCGGCCAGTATGCAGATACGCAGTATTTT.

The V and J genes are TRBV20-1 and TRBJ2-1, with TRBD2 identical over 8 bases. In germline, CDR1 is DFQATT, CDR2 SNEGSKA (reference sequence). This CDR3 has 14 amino acids. The J segment lost 6 bases and the V segment lost 4 bases, leaving 8 bases of the junction unmatched. Here the CDR3 reads CSATSGSRGNEQFF. The CDR3 DNA is TGCAGTGCTACGAGCGGGAGTCGGGGCAATGAGCAGTTCTTC.

The rearrangement links TRBV7-6 to TRBJ2-1; D remains ambiguous. Germline V gives CDR1 SGHVS, CDR2 FNYEAQ. V lost 4 bases and J 4 bases, leaving 17 bases between the germline ends. The CDR3 totals 16 residues. CDR3 DNA sequence: TGTGCCAGCAGCTCTGCCGTCGGGCAGAGTTACAATGAGCAGTTCTTC. It specifies CASSSAVGQSYNEQFF. Drawing the rest from reference TRBV7-6 and TRBJ2-1, the complete variable domain is GAGVSQSPRYKVTKRGQDVALRCDPISGHVSLYWYRQALGQGPEFLTYFNYEAQQDKSGLPNDRFSAERPEGSISTLTIQRTEQRDSAMYRCASSSAVGQSYNEQFFGPGTRLTVL.